Reported below is one TCR beta chain. This sample was taken from a study of blood T cell repertoires in COVID-19. Looking at the study overall: T cells, B-cell-depleted T cells, or PBMCs supplied cDNA or gDNA.

Germline CDR1 SGHRS, CDR2 YFSETQ. CDR3 length equals 13 residues. Trimming stripped 4 bases from V and 8 bases from J, with 13 bases between. The data were produced by immunoSEQ multiplex PCR, yet TCRdb's version contains in-frame clones alone and is incomplete. The data show hundreds of thousands of clones, approximately 84% seen once. This TCR was recovered from a man aged 45-65 years with acute or convalescent COVID-19. The sequencing sample was made of peripheral blood. The chain uses TRBV5-1 and TRBJ2-1; tentative D call: TRBD2 (5 bases). CDR3 loop: CASSPRGIDEQFF. As DNA, the CDR3 is TGCGCCAGCAGCCCGCGAGGGATCGATGAGCAGTTCTTC.